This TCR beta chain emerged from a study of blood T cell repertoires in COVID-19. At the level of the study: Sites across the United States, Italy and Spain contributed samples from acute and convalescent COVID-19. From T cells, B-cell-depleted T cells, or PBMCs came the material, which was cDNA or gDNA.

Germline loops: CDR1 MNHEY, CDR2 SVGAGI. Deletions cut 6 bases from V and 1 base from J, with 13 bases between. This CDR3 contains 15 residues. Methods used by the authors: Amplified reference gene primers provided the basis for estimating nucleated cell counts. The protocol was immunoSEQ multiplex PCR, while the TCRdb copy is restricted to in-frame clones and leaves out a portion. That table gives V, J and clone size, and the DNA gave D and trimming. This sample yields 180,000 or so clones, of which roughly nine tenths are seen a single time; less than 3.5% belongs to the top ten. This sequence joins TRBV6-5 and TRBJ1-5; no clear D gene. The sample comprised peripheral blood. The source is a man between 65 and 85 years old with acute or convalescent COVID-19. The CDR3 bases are TGTGCCAGCAGCTTGGACGGGATAAGCAATCAGCCCCAGCATTTT. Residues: CASSLDGISNQPQHF.